Sequencing of this T cell receptor (beta chain) was carried out in a study of shared clonotypes between healthy human individuals. About the research overall: For every donor, three CD4 naive, three CD4 memory, two CD8 naive and one CD8 memory plates were used. General observations from the study: Four donors showed sharing of approximately 4.7% of naive CD4 clonotypes. Donor clonotype sharing was expected to depend on sequencing depth.

The CDR3 sequence is 12 residues long. Germline CDR1 is SEHNR and CDR2 is FQNEAQ (reference sequence). V lost 2 bases and J lost 6, with 7 bases in between. Terminally differentiated effector memory CD45RA+ cells were excluded from the naive CD8 cells, which were CD45RO-negative and positively selected for CCR7. In the case of this clone: Its antigen is currently unknown.

TCRdb keeps only in-frame clones here, not all; method: immunoSEQ multiplex PCR. The table includes approximately 720,000 clones, about 91% detected once. The source of this sequence is a man aged 30 to 45 in good health. The V and J genes are TRBV7-9 and TRBJ1-2, with D unresolved. Specimen: naive CD8+ T cells sorted from blood. This CDR3 reads CASSLSPDGYTF. DNA for the CDR3: TGTGCCAGCAGCTTATCCCCGGATGGCTACACCTTC.